This T cell receptor beta chain was sequenced for a study of blood T cells in healthy people across ages. The overall study: Through template switching, about one barcoded beta molecule was captured per two T cells, as measured in model experiments.

Broader study findings: Diversity estimated from one million T cells was considered an underestimate. In the absence of known donor CMV status, changes in expanded clonotypes were possibly confounded.

A remark on this clonotype: Its target is not known. This could be a read error, since a much larger clone is one nucleotide away. The DNA is omitted, as the CDR3 cannot be located on it reliably, and the CDR3 follows TCRdb's listing.

Germline values: CDR1 MNHEY, CDR2 SVGEGT. Termini included, the CDR3 measures 15 amino acids. The use of a sample-barcoded 5' primer and a J-beta primer mix characterized a second PCR of roughly 7 to 11 cycles. TCRdb fed the 5' RACE reads into MiXCR, producing one record per CDR3 protein. The sample contains roughly 640,000 distinct CDR3 sequences, about 30% of which appear only once. The source of this sequence is a woman older than 75 in good health. The material sequenced was blood. This chain uses TRBV6-2 or TRBV6-3 with TRBJ2-7; TRBD1, the table's D call, lacks a check against the DNA. The CDR3 spells CASSSSDRAPHEQYV.